This T cell receptor beta chain appears in the sequencing data of a study of OX40 agonist ivuxolimab in advanced cancers. Study conclusions and caveats: The antigens recognized by the expanded peripheral T cells, that is their antigen specificity, were not determined. Average numbers of expanded clones were greater in CD8+ T cells than in CD4+. At 0.1 to 3.0 mg/kg and by week 6, CD4+ and CD8+ T cells in the blood had expanded clonally.

Concerning this clone: Its cognate antigen is unknown.

The V gene's germline CDR1 is SGHRS and CDR2 YFSETQ. The CDR3 contains 16 residues. V lost 2 bases to trimming and J lost 1 base, with 14 bases between them. The investigators sampled blood at baseline, at cycle 4 day 1, and at cycle 7 day 1. The table came from immunoSEQ multiplex PCR; TCRdb's copy has only in-frame clones and leaves some out. The table lists about 84,000 clones, around 90% of them singletons. This clonotype was obtained from an adult with an advanced solid tumor such as melanoma, head and neck, liver or kidney cancer. This chain joins TRBV5-1 and TRBJ2-3, with D perhaps being TRBD1 or TRBD2 (5 bases each). Material: CD4+ or CD8+ T cells sorted from blood, obtained in a trial of the OX40 agonist ivuxolimab. CDR3: CASSLGVMRGTDTQYF. The CDR3, as DNA: TGCGCCAGCAGCTTAGGGGTCATGAGGGGCACAGATACGCAGTATTTT.